A selection of T cell receptor beta chains follows, all from one sample in a study of cytomegalovirus exposure and HLA in healthy donors. This table comes from immunoSEQ multiplex PCR, and its TCRdb copy is limited to in-frame clones, with some not included. The data hold 200,000 to 300,000 clones, with about 92% observed a single time. The specimen was PBMCs. The receptors come from a woman in her thirties in good health and CMV-seronegative. Both conserved end residues are trimmed from each CDR3. The order of the fields is J gene, V gene, CDR3 protein.

TRBJ2-1	TRBV7-8	ASSLETSGNEQF
TRBJ2-3	TRBV11-2	ASSFGSGSDTQY
TRBJ2-7	TRBV27	ASSLSNPPGSYEQY
TRBJ2-7	TRBV19	ASSIGSPVYEQY
TRBJ2-1	TRBV6-6	ASSSGTSLYNEQF
TRBJ2-1	TRBV11-3	ASSSTLSYNEQF
TRBJ1-4	TRBV6-6	ASSFGQGREKLF
TRBJ2-7	TRBV6-5	ASSYSTEGYEQY
TRBJ2-3	TRBV30	ACLGGTDTQY
TRBJ1-5	TRBV5-8	ASSLVAGVSNQPQH